This record covers a single T cell receptor beta chain. Its specificity is not known. The germline V gene encodes CDR1 SGHNT and CDR2 YYREEE (reference sequence). V lost 4 bases to trimming and J lost 0 bases, with 13 bases between them. The CDR3 has 15 residues. This specimen comes from a study of cytomegalovirus exposure and HLA in healthy donors. Whole-study results and caveats: Several of the most significant clusters were apparently associated with common viral pathogens in a later analysis. Likely technical artifact: a cluster of highly shared sequence variants. Previously analyzed data showed that most TCR beta V segments were productive at a frequency of about 87% or about 30%.

PCR primers comprised 60 Vbeta and 13 Jbeta primers. Using immunoSEQ multiplex PCR, the repertoire was profiled, and TCRdb retains in-frame clones only, with some absent. This sample has around 150,000 clones, with over 60% found just once. J is TRBJ1-1 and V is TRBV5-4, with D tentatively TRBD1 (5 bases). The source of this sequence is a woman aged 30 to 39 in good health and CMV-seropositive. The specimen sequenced was PBMCs. Here the CDR3 DNA reads TGTGCCAGCAGCCTTCCGACAGTTATGAACACTGAAGCTTTCTTT. This gives the protein CASSLPTVMNTEAFF.